This T cell receptor beta chain is drawn from a study of blood T cell repertoires in COVID-19. Data came from immunoSEQ multiplex PCR; TCRdb stores just in-frame clones and leaves some out. The sample consists of approximately 35,000 clones, 80% to 90% of them appearing once. V dropped 6 bases and J dropped 7 bases, with 13 bases sitting between them. CDR3 length: 13 residues. From germline, CDR1 is MNHEY and CDR2 SVGAGI. This clonotype was obtained from a man in his fifties or sixties with active COVID-19. Sequenced sample: peripheral blood. This chain uses TRBV6-5 with TRBJ2-4, with D hard to call. The CDR3 DNA sequence: TGTGCCAGCAGCCAGCTGGGCCGCAACATTCAGTACTTC. This encodes CASSQLGRNIQYF.